These 7 T cell receptor beta chains share one sample of origin, sequenced in a study of preoperative IRX-2 immunotherapy in early breast cancer. The protocol was immunoSEQ multiplex PCR, while the TCRdb copy is restricted to in-frame clones and leaves out a portion. The repertoire consists of under 35,000 clones, with approximately 83% occurring once and the leading ten covering less than 3.5%. The treatment denotes: preoperative locoregional IRX-2 cytokine immunotherapy. The specimen was taken from a patient treated with IRX-2 immunotherapy. Every receptor here comes from a human donor with breast cancer.

V is TRBV7-1 and J is TRBJ1-1; D is unclear. TRBV7-1 is designated an ORF whose function remains uncertain. The CDR3 runs 13 residues. Trimming left V 4 bases short and J 3 bases short, with 9 bases between. This CDR3 is CASSLTGYTEAFF. The DNA of the CDR3 is TGTGCCAGCAGCTTAACGGGGTACACTGAAGCTTTCTTT.

J is TRBJ1-1 and V is TRBV11-3, with D maybe TRBD1 (6 bases). This CDR3 region has 15 residues. V was clipped by 1 base and J by 14 bases, with 23 bases between them. Germline CDR1 and CDR2: SGHNT and YENEEA. This CDR3 reads CASSLGSTLQGDLFF. The CDR3 DNA reads as TGTGCCAGCAGCTTAGGATCCACTCTACAGGGTGATTTATTCTTT.

This CDR3 is CASSNGPGGNSPLHF. The CDR3 nucleotides read TGTGCCAGCAGTAACGGACCCGGGGGTAATTCACCCCTCCACTTT. This sequence joins TRBV6-8 and TRBJ1-6; D perhaps matches TRBD1 (5 bases). This CDR3 contains 15 residues. Germline V lookup: CDR1 MNHGY, CDR2 SAAAGT. The V end was cut by 5 bases, the J end by 6 bases, with 14 bases between.

The chain has TRBV28 and TRBJ1-2, with D possibly matching TRBD1 (6 bases). Looked up from germline, CDR1 is MDHEN and CDR2 is SYDVKM. This CDR3 is built from 14 residues. Deletions cut 6 bases from V and 4 bases from J, with 15 bases between. The CDR3 bases are TGTGCCAGCAGCTTGCCAGGGGAAAGCTATGGCTACACCTTC. Translated, it gives CASSLPGESYGYTF.

The CDR3: CASSSEGRWDEKLFF. DNA for the CDR3: TGTGCCAGCAGTTCTGAGGGTCGATGGGATGAAAAACTGTTTTTT. This chain uses TRBV28 with TRBJ1-4; D is ambiguous. Trimming shortened V by 4 bases and J by 6 bases, and 15 bases separated the two germline ends. The CDR3 totals 15 residues. The germline V gene encodes CDR1 MDHEN and CDR2 SYDVKM.

The chain joins TRBV11-3 to TRBJ1-2, with 8 bases aligning to TRBD1. With 2 bases clipped from V and 2 bases from J, the junction kept 7 bases outside the gene matches. Looked up from germline, CDR1 is SGHNT and CDR2 is YENEEA. The CDR3 loop spans 16 amino acids. The DNA for the CDR3 is TGTGCCAGCAGCTTAAGGGACAGGAGCATCAACTATGGCTACACCTTC. It encodes CASSLRDRSINYGYTF. Full variable domain (remainder filled in from reference TRBV11-3 and TRBJ1-2): EAGVVQSPRYKIIEKKQPVAFWCNPISGHNTLYWYLQNLGQGPELLIRYENEEAVDDSQLPKDRFSAERLKGVDSTLKIQPAELGDSAVYLCASSLRDRSINYGYTFGSGTRLTVV.

The CDR3 sequence is CASRGGNQPQHF. The CDR3 coding sequence is TGTGCCAGCAGAGGCGGCAATCAGCCCCAGCATTTT. V and J are TRBV6-4 and TRBJ1-5; D not resolved. Trimming cost V 6 bases and J 2 bases, with 5 bases left between them. The CDR3 is 12 amino acids. CDR1 and CDR2 from the germline V gene are MRHNA and SNTAGT.